One sample yielded the 10 T cell receptor beta chains listed below, sequenced in a study of technical replicates of blood from a handful of donors (dated by TCRdb to 2016 to 2017). The library was made by the immunoSEQ multiplex PCR assay. Here the immuneACCESS table is served through TCRdb, limited to in-frame sequences with V and J called. Missing clones are a known gap in these copies; in checked studies unresolved V genes cover under half, and the rest lacks a known reason. The sample has about 74,000 clones on record, approximately 80% of them singletons. The ten largest make up nearly 4% of the sample. Input material: PBMCs. Every receptor here comes from a human donor in good health. Some clones in this sample may be carry-over from other donors' samples.

J is TRBJ2-1 and V is TRBV27; 9 bases agree with TRBD1. Trimming removed 6 bases from V and 8 bases from J; junction bases left unmatched: 5. From germline, CDR1 is MNHEY and CDR2 SMNVEV (reference sequence). The CDR3 length is 13 residues. CDR3 region: CASRPQGADEQFF. The CDR3 nucleotides are TGTGCCAGCAGACCACAGGGGGCTGATGAGCAGTTCTTC.

The chain couples TRBV18 to TRBJ2-1, with D possibly TRBD2 on 5 matching bases. The V gene lost 2 bases and the J gene lost 10 bases, with 15 bases spanning the gap. The germline CDR1 and CDR2 sequences are KGHSH and LQKENI. The CDR3 spans 14 residues. The CDR3 spells CASSPKSETGEQFF. CDR3 in DNA: TGTGCCAGCTCACCAAAGTCGGAGACGGGAGAGCAGTTCTTC. Combining the CDR3 with reference TRBV18 and TRBJ2-1 gives the whole variable domain NAGVMQNPRHLVRRRGQEARLRCSPMKGHSHVYWYRQLPEEGLKFMVYLQKENIIDESGMPKERFSAEFPKEGPSILRIQQVVRGDSAAYFCASSPKSETGEQFFGPGTRLTVL.

The V gene is TRBV6-5, the J gene TRBJ2-5, with D perhaps TRBD2 (5 bases). The germline V and J ends were trimmed by 8 bases and 1 base, with 5 bases remaining between them. CDR3 length: 11 residues. Germline CDR1 MNHEY, CDR2 SVGAGI. CDR3 bases: TGTGCCAGCGGGAGCCAAGAGACCCAGTACTTC. Translating it yields CASGSQETQYF.

This clone was counted between two and nine times. V and J are TRBV10-2 and TRBJ1-2; 9 nucleotides match TRBD1. The germline CDR1 and CDR2 sequences are WSHSY and SAAADI. V trimming: 6 bases; J trimming: 2 bases; junction bases outside the gene matches: 7. The CDR3 is 15 amino acids. The CDR3 spells CASRDTGGSNYGYTF. The CDR3 nucleotides are TGCGCCAGCAGAGATACAGGGGGCTCCAACTATGGCTACACCTTC.

This clone came up once. The chain recombines TRBV6-1 with TRBJ2-3; D perhaps matches TRBD2 (6 bases). Germline CDR1 MNHNS, CDR2 SASEGT. Trimming cost V 7 bases and J 2 bases, with 13 bases left between them. CDR3 length equals 14 residues. CDR3 sequence (DNA): TGTGCCAGCAAGAATAGCGGAAACACAGATACGCAGTATTTT. Protein: CASKNSGNTDTQYF.

This clone was recorded only once. Here the CDR3 DNA reads TGTGCCAGCAGCACCGGACAGAGGAACACTGAAGCTTTCTTT. Residues: CASSTGQRNTEAFF. The rearrangement joins TRBV5-4 to TRBJ1-1; tentative D call: TRBD1 (6 bases). The germline gives CDR1 SGHNT, CDR2 YYREEE (reference sequence). V gave up 4 bases and J gave up 1 base, with 11 bases separating them. This CDR3 has 14 amino acids.

The chain joins TRBV7-3 to TRBJ2-1; 7 nucleotides match TRBD1. With 5 bases clipped from V and 7 bases from J, the junction kept 8 bases outside the gene matches. The V gene's germline CDR1 is SGHTA and CDR2 FQGTGA. This CDR3 comprises 14 residues. CDR3 residues: CASSTQTGTNEQFF. The CDR3 region has the DNA TGTGCCAGCAGCACACAGACAGGGACGAATGAGCAGTTCTTC.

Concerning this clone: The junction departs from the called germline gene at one end, perhaps through a read error. CDR3 region: CASSLWGAGELGLF. The DNA of the CDR3 is TGCGCCAGCAGCTTGTGGGGCGCGGGAGAGCTGGGGCTCTTC. The chain is built from TRBV5-1 and TRBJ2-1, with 7 bases identical to TRBD2. The CDR3 loop spans 14 amino acids. Germline assignment: CDR1 SGHRS and CDR2 YFSETQ.

The genes are TRBV7-7 and TRBJ1-5, with a weak D call TRBD1 (6 bases). This CDR3 contains 16 residues. With 4 bases removed from V and 3 bases from J, the gap between germline ends came to 16 bases. Germline V lookup: CDR1 SSHAT, CDR2 FNYEAQ (reference sequence). CDR3 DNA sequence: TGTGCCAGCAGCTCAGGACAGCCACCACTCAATCAGCCCCAGCATTTT. Protein: CASSSGQPPLNQPQHF.

V gene TRBV6-6 combines with J gene TRBJ2-7, with D possibly matching TRBD2 (6 bases). The CDR3 length is 16 residues. Trimming removed 5 bases from V and 0 bases from J, with 17 bases in between. The germline V gene encodes CDR1 MNHNY and CDR2 SVGAGI (reference sequence). The CDR3 sequence: CASSPRGAGPSYEQYF. Here the CDR3 DNA reads TGTGCCAGCAGTCCTCGTGGGGCGGGACCCTCCTACGAGCAGTACTTC.